This T cell receptor (beta chain) was obtained from a study of regulatory T cells in long-lasting Graves disease (dated by TCRdb to the early 2020s). For the wider study: Newly diagnosed Graves' disease patients had taken antithyroid drugs for less than 3 months. This study used TCR sequencing and RNA sequencing of peripheral blood to compare persistent Graves' disease patients against newly diagnosed Graves' disease patients. The study was registered as a clinical trial and conducted in China. A total of about 35 samples underwent TCR sequencing: some 13 from persistent and around 20 from newly diagnosed Graves' disease patients.

The time point label corresponds to: newly diagnosed GD, antithyroid drugs for less than 3 months. For both TCR sequencing and RNA sequencing, RNA was extracted from PBMCs using TRIzol. Graves' disease was diagnosed according to American Thyroid Association guidelines. Patients for the study were recruited at an endocrinology department in Xi'an, China. Each patient gave roughly 8.4 milliliters of peripheral blood, collected in an EDTA anticoagulant tube. Ficoll Paque Plus density gradient separation was used to isolate PBMCs, and no further T cell sorting was done. An Agilent 2100 Bioanalyzer and agarose gel were used to check RNA quality, and a NanoDrop 2000 was used to measure RNA concentration. Overall study results and their limits: Only the TCR beta chain was sequenced and analyzed. Peripheral blood alone was examined, since thyroid tissue, which constituted the primary lesion, could not be accessed. Compared with newly diagnosed patients, persistent Graves' disease patients had lower TCR Shannon entropy and fewer highly expanded clones, which suggests clonal expansion. TRBV28, TRBJ1-2 and TRBJ2-5 were preferentially used in persistent disease, while TRBV20-1 and TRBJ2-1 were favored in newly diagnosed disease. As a limitation, the authors acknowledged that the small sample size may reduce accuracy. Persistent patients shared more public clonotypes among themselves (over 2,500) than newly diagnosed patients did (roughly 920).

Notes on this clonotype: Its antigen is still unknown. No much larger clone is present one base from it, and per-base qualities are unavailable.

Spanning cysteine to phenylalanine, the CDR3 consists of 16 amino acids. Only the CDR3 DNA is retained, 48 bases long and in frame from the first base. Per the germline V gene (reference sequence), SGHAT is the CDR1 and FQDESV is the CDR2. After removal of 4 bases from V and 3 bases from J, the junction retains 11 bases not matched to a gene. Libraries were constructed by multiplex PCR. The reads were generated on an Illumina HiSeq 4000. TCR beta libraries were built with iRepertoire HTBI primers and Arm-PCR amplification of CDR3 regions. Gel purification was performed on PCR products prior to sequencing. The paper's data handling went like this. A total of some 65 TRBV and approximately 13 TRBJ segments were identified across samples and were used for gene usage analysis of CDR3 amino acid clonotypes. COPE and FqMerger were used to merge the filtered high-quality paired reads into contigs. BLAST was used to align contigs to IMGT TRBV, TRBD and TRBJ reference genes, with CDR3 defined following IMGT. Clonotypes above 0.1% frequency were classified as highly expanded clones. Repertoire diversity was measured by Shannon entropy, and V-J evenness by the Gini coefficient. Clonotypes shared by more than one individual were considered public. TCRdb took the public reads, trimmed them with fastp at Q25, ran MiXCR for clone calling and kept in-frame beta chains. Entries are consolidated by CDR3 protein sequence, retaining the most common genes and DNA. TCRdb's processing, not the authors', yielded these V and J calls. This sample is represented by some 250,000 distinct CDR3 sequences; 18% of them were singletons. 11% to 15% of the sample rests with the top ten.

Separately, the same data were catalogued under a study of T cells in Graves' hyperthyroidism and ophthalmopathy. The second study also describes: Stable Graves' hyperthyroidism was defined as no progression to ophthalmopathy during 18 months of follow-up. Hyperthyroidism patients were newly diagnosed, had a disease duration of under 2 months, and were aged 18 to 65 years. Patients with uncontrolled infections, other autoimmune diseases, pregnancy or lactation were excluded. Diagnoses were established on the basis of clinical symptoms, serum thyroxine and TRAb, thyroid ultrasound, and orbital computed tomography. The TCR CDR3 was subjected to a first round of RT-PCR using the HTBI primer set and the Qiagen OneStep RT-PCR kit. Most expanded thyroid clonotypes (frequency above 0.001) were also detected in blood, a finding suggesting that blood repertoires may reflect thyroid immune responses. In cross-validation, a model built on a 13 V-J signature told ophthalmopathy apart from stable hyperthyroidism with 85% to 90% sensitivity and about 81% specificity, and in testing the same model reached 80%/75%. In validation, the model predicted progression to ophthalmopathy with about 71% sensitivity and 72% to 85% specificity, a median of about 6.7 months before onset. To identify distinguishing TCR V-J signatures, a discovery cohort of around 100 patients was used, comprising 40 to 45 with Graves' ophthalmopathy and under 60 with stable Graves' hyperthyroidism. Whether ophthalmopathy could be predicted prospectively was tested in an independent validation cohort made up of roughly 19 hyperthyroidism patients plus 17 patients who later progressed to ophthalmopathy. For training and testing, the 100 or so patients in the discovery cohort were randomly divided in a 7:3 ratio. Thyroid tissue and blood T-cell repertoires from about six Graves' hyperthyroidism patients were also compared in the study. After blood sampling, hyperthyroidism patients were treated with methimazole at a starting dose of 30 mg daily, and ophthalmopathy patients were treated with high-dose intravenous methylprednisolone. The libraries were constructed in a second round of multiplex PCR and then size-selected and purified. The libraries were sequenced on an Illumina HiSeq2000 using paired-end 100 bp reads. SOAPnuke was used to process the raw data, with reads discarded if the reads contained adapters or uncalled bases, had a mean Phred below 15, or lacked an exact constant-primer or identifier match. COPE v1.2.5 was used to merge the high-quality paired reads, and each unique nucleotide sequence was defined as a clonotype. Clonotypes were aligned to IMGT TRBV, TRBD and TRBJ reference segments using MiTCR v1.1. Analysis was restricted to V-J combinations with a frequency above 0.0001, which covered roughly 99% of repertoires. A TCS score was defined as the ratio of F50 (clonal expansion) to E x V (chaos), with BLOSUM62-based TCRdist applied between CDR3 peptides within each V-J. Welch's t-statistics and random forest reduced 514 V-J features to 13, which were used in a naive Bayes classifier (R e1071). Sample size was not statistically predetermined, and blinding of investigators to group allocation was not performed. The paper describes TCR Vbeta CDR3 sequencing of some 130 peripheral blood samples, made up of roughly 45 ophthalmopathy patients, approximately 73 hyperthyroidism patients and 17 progressor patients.

The rearrangement joined TRBV11-1 to TRBJ1-1, and 7 junctional nucleotides match TRBD1. The sample here was peripheral blood mononuclear cells (PBMCs), taken at new diagnosis, from a patient treated with antithyroid drugs. The origin of this receptor is a woman in her thirties with Graves disease. Donor details come from another sample of the same person, matched by shared clones. The CDR3 reads CASSSLVATGHTEAFF. The DNA is as follows: TGTGCCAGCAGCTCCCTCGTGGCGACAGGGCACACTGAAGCTTTCTTT.